This T cell receptor beta chain was captured in a study of T cells expressing NK-cell markers. TCRdb reprocessed the 5' RACE reads, with one entry per CDR3 protein and no DNA. This listing includes tens of thousands of distinct CDR3 sequences. In germline, CDR1 is LNHDA, CDR2 SQIVND (reference sequence). This CDR3 has 14 residues. The rearrangement uses TRBV19 and TRBJ2-3; TCRdb returns TRBD1, unconfirmable since there is no DNA. The sequenced material came from blood T cells: a sorted CD56 or NKG2C T cell subset, CD4+ or CD8+ T cells, or bulk PBMC T cells (not recorded which). This receptor was taken from a man aged 18-70 years in good health. The CDR3 loop is CASSIPGGTDTQYF.